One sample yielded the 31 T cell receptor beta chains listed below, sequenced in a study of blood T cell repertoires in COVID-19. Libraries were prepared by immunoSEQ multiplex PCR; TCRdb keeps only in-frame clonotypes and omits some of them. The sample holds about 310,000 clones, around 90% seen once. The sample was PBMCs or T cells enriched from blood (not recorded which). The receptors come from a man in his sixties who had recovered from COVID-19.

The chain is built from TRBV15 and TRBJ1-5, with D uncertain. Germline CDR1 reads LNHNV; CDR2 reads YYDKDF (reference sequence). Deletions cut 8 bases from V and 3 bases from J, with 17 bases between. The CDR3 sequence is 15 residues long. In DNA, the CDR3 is TGTGCCACCTCATTGGTGAGGTCCTACAATCAGCCCCAGCATTTT. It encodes CATSLVRSYNQPQHF.

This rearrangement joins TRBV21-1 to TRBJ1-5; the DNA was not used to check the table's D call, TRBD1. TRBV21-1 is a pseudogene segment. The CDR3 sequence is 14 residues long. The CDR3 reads CASSTSGGWQPQHF. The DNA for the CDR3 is TGTGCCAGCAGCACATCAGGGGGCTGGCAGCCCCAGCATTTT.

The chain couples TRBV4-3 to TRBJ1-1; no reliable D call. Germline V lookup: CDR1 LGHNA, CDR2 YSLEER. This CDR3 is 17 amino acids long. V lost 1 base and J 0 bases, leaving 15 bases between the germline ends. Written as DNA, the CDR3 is TGCGCCAGCAGCCAAGTGGCAGTTCCTAGCATGAACACTGAAGCTTTCTTT. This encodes CASSQVAVPSMNTEAFF.

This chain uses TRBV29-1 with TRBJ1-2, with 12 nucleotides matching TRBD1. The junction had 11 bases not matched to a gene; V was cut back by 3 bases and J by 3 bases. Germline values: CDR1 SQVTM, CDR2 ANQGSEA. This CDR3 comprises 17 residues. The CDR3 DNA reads TGCAGCGTTGATTCGGGACAGGGGGCGCGGAGGGACTATGGCTACACCTTC. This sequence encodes CSVDSGQGARRDYGYTF.

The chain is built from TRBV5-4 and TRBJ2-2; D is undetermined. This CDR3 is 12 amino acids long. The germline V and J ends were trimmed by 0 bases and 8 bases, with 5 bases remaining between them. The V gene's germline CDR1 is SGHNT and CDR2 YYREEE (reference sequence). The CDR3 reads CASSLALGELFF. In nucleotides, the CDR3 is TGTGCCAGCAGCTTGGCTCTTGGGGAGCTGTTTTTT.

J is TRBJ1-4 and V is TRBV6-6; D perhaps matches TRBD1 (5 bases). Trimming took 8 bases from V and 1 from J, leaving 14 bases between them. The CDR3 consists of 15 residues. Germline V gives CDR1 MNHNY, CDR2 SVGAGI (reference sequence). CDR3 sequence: CASQKNQGTNEKLFF. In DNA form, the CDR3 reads TGTGCCAGCCAAAAGAATCAGGGAACTAATGAAAAACTGTTTTTT.

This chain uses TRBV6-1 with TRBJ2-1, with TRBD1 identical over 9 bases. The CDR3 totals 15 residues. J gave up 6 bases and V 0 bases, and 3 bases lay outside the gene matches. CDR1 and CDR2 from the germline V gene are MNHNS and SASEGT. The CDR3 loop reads CASSEAGTGINEQFF. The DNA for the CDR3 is TGTGCCAGCAGTGAAGCCGGGACAGGGATCAATGAGCAGTTCTTC.

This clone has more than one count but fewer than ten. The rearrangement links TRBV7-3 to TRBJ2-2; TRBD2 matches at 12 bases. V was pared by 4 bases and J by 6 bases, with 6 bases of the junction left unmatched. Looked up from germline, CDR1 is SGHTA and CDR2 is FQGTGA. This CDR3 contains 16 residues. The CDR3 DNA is TGTGCCAGCAGCTCTCGACTAGCGGGAGCCCCCGGGGAGCTGTTTTTT. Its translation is CASSSRLAGAPGELFF. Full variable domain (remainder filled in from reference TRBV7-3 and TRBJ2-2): GAGVSQTPSNKVTEKGKYVELRCDPISGHTALYWYRQSLGQGPEFLIYFQGTGAADDSGLPNDRFFAVRPEGSVSTLKIQRTERGDSAVYLCASSSRLAGAPGELFFGEGSRLTVL.

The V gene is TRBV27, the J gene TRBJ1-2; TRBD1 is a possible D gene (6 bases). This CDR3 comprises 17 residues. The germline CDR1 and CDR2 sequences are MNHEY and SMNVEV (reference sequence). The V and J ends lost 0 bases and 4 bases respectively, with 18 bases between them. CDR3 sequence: CASSLSGTPTSGYGYTF. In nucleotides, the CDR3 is TGTGCCAGCAGTTTATCGGGGACACCAACCTCCGGCTATGGCTACACCTTC.

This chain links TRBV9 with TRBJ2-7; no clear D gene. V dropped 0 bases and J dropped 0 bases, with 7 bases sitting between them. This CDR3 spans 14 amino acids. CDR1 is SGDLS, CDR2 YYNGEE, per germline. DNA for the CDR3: TGTGCCAGCAGCGTAGATCCGAGCTCCTACGAGCAGTACTTC. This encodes CASSVDPSSYEQYF.

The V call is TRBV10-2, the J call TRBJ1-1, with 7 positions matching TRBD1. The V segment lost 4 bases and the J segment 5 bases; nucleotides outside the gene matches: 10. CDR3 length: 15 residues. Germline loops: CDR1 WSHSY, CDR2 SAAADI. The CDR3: CASSVPRTGGTEAFF. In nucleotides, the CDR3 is TGCGCCAGCAGTGTGCCCCGGACAGGAGGGACTGAAGCTTTCTTT.

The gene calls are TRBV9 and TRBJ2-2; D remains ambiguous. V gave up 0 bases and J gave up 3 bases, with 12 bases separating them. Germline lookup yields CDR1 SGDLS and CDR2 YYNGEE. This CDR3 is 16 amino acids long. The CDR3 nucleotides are TGTGCCAGCAGCGTAGGTGGGCTCAGTCACACCGGGGAGCTGTTTTTT. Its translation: CASSVGGLSHTGELFF.

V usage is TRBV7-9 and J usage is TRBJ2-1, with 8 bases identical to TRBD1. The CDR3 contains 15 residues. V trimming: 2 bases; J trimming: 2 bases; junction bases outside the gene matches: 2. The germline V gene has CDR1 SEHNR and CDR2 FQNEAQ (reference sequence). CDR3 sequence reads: CASSLKQGAYNEQFF. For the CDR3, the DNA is TGTGCCAGCAGCTTAAAACAGGGGGCCTACAATGAGCAGTTCTTC.

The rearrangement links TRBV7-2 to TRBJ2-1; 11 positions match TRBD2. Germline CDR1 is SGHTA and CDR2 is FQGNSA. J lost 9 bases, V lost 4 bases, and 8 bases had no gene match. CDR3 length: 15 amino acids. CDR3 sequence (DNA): TGTGCCAGCAGCTCAATAGCGGGAGGGACCCCTGAGCAGTTCTTC. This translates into CASSSIAGGTPEQFF.

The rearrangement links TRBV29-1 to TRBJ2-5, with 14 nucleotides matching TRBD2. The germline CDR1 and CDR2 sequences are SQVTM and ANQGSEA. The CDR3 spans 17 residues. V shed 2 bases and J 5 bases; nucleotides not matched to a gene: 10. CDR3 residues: CSVEHHGLAGGGETQYF. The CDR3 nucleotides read TGCAGCGTTGAACACCACGGACTAGCGGGAGGAGGTGAGACCCAGTACTTC.

Here the CDR3 reads CASSTRDRGRNEQFF. The CDR3 coding sequence is TGTGCCAGCAGCACGAGGGACAGGGGAAGGAATGAGCAGTTCTTC. This sequence joins TRBV7-9 and TRBJ2-1, with 10 bases lining up with TRBD1. V lost 5 bases to trimming and J lost 7 bases; unmatched junction nucleotides: 8. The CDR3 runs to 15 residues. Germline assignment: CDR1 SEHNR and CDR2 FQNEAQ (reference sequence).

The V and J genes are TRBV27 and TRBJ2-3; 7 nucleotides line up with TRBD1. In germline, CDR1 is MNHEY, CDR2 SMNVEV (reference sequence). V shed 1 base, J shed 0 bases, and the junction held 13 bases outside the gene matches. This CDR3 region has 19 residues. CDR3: CASSLLSLGGRLSTDTQYF. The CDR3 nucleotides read TGTGCCAGCAGTTTATTAAGTCTAGGGGGCCGCCTTAGCACAGATACGCAGTATTTT.

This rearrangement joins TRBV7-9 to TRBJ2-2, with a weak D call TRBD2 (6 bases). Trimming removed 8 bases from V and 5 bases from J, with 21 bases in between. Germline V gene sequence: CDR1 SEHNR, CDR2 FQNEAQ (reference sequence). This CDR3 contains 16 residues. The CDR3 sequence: CASDKGAGSGTGELFF. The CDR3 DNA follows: TGTGCCAGCGACAAAGGGGCGGGGTCAGGAACCGGGGAGCTGTTTTTT.

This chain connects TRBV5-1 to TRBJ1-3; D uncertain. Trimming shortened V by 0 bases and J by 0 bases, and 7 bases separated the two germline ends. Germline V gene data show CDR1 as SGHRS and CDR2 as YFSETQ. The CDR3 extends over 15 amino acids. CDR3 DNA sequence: TGCGCCAGCAGCTTGGCAGGCAACTCTGGAAACACCATATATTTT. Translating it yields CASSLAGNSGNTIYF.

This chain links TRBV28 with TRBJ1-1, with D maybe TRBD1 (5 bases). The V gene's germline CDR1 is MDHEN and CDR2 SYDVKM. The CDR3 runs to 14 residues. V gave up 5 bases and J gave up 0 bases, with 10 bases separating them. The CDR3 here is CASSRQPMNTEAFF. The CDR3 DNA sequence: TGTGCCAGCAGTCGACAGCCCATGAACACTGAAGCTTTCTTT.

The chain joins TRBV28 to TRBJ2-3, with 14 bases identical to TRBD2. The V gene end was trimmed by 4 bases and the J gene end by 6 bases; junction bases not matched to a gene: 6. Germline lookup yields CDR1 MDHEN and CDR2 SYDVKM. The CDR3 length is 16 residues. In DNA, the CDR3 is TGTGCCAGCAGTTCGACTAGCGGGAGGGTCGCGGATACGCAGTATTTT. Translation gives CASSSTSGRVADTQYF.

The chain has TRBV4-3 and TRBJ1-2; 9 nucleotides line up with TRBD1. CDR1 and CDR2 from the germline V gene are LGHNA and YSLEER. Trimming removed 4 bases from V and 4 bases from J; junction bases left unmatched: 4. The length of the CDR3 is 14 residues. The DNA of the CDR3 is TGCGCCAGCAGCCGGACAGGGGTTGCCTATGGCTACACCTTC. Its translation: CASSRTGVAYGYTF.

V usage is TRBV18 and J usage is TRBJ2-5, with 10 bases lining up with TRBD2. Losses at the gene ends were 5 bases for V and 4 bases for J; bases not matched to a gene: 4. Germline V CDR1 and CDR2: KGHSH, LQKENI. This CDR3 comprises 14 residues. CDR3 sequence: CASSGTSGTETQYF. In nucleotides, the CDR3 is TGTGCCAGCTCAGGCACTAGCGGGACAGAGACCCAGTACTTC.

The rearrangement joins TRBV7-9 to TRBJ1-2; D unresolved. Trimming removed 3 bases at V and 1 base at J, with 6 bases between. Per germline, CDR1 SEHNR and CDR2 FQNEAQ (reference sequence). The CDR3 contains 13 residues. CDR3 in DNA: TGTGCCAGCAGCTTGACACTTAACTATGGCTACACCTTC. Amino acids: CASSLTLNYGYTF.

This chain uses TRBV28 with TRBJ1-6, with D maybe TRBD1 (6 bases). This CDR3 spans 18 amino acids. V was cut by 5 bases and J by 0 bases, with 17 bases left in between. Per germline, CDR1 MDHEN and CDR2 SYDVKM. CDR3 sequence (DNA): TGTGCCAGCAGTCGTCCGGGACATACCAGCTCCTATAATTCACCCCTCCACTTT. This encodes CASSRPGHTSSYNSPLHF.

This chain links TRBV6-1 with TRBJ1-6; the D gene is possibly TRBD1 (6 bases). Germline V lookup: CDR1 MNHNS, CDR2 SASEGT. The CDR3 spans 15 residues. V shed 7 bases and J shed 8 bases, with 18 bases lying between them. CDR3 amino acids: CASTPQGIGDSPLHF. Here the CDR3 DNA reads TGTGCCAGCACCCCTCAGGGGATAGGGGATTCACCCCTCCACTTT.

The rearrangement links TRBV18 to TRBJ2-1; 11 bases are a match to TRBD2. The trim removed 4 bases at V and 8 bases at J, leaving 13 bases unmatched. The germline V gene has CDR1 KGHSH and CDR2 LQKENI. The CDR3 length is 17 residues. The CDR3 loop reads CASSQGTSGSIFHEQFF. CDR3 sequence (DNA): TGTGCCAGCTCACAAGGGACTAGCGGCTCCATCTTCCATGAGCAGTTCTTC.

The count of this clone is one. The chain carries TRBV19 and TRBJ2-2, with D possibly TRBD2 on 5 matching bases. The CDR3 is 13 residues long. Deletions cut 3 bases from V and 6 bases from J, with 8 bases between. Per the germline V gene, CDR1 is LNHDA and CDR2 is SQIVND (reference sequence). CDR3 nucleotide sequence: TGTGCCAGTAGTATCACCGGGGCCGGGGAGCTGTTTTTT. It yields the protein CASSITGAGELFF.

CDR3 amino acids: CASSELGQGATETQYF. In DNA, the CDR3 is TGTGCCAGCAGTGAATTGGGGCAGGGGGCAACAGAGACCCAGTACTTC. The chain is built from TRBV25-1 and TRBJ2-5; 8 bases fit TRBD1. Germline values: CDR1 MGHDK, CDR2 SYGVNS. There are 16 residues in the CDR3. Losses at the gene ends were 1 base for V and 4 bases for J; bases not matched to a gene: 8.

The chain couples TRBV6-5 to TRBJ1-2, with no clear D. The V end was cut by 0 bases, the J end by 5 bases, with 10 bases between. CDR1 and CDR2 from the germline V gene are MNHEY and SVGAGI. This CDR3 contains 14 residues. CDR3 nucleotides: TGTGCCAGCAGTTACTCCGACACCAGTTATGGCTACACCTTC. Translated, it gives CASSYSDTSYGYTF.

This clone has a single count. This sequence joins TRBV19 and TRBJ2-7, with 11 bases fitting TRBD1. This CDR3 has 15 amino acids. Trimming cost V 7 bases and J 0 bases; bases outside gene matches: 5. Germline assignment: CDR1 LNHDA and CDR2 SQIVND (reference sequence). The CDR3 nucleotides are TGTGCCAGTAAACCGGGACAGGGGGACTCCTACGAGCAGTACTTC. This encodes CASKPGQGDSYEQYF. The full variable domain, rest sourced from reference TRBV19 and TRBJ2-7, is DGGITQSPKYLFRKEGQNVTLSCEQNLNHDAMYWYRQDPGQGLRLIYYSQIVNDFQKGDIAEGYSVSREKKESFPLTVTSAQKNPTAFYLCASKPGQGDSYEQYFGPGTRLTVT.